One sample yielded the 5 T cell receptor beta chains listed below, sequenced in a study of T cells in Graves' hyperthyroidism and ophthalmopathy. Using RNA transcripts as the source, TCR beta CDR3 regions were amplified. TCR CDR3 underwent first-round RT-PCR with the HTBI primer set. TCRdb recomputed calls from the multiplex PCR reads with MiXCR, one row per CDR3 protein. Among fewer than 650,000 distinct CDR3 sequences listed, about 15% were seen once. Sequenced sample: blood. The receptors were sampled from a woman younger than 45 with Graves' hyperthyroidism that later progressed to Graves' ophthalmopathy.

In its sample, this clonotype was seen many times. The chain links TRBV11-2 to TRBJ2-5; 7 nucleotides line up with TRBD1. This CDR3 comprises 14 residues. Germline CDR1 SGHAT, CDR2 FQNNGV. V was pared by 5 bases and J by 1 base, with 4 bases of the junction left unmatched. The DNA of the CDR3 is TGTGCCAGCAGCCTCGGGACAGTCCAAGAGACCCAGTACTTC. It codes for CASSLGTVQETQYF.

Many counts were recorded for this clonotype. The gene calls are TRBV29-1 and TRBJ2-7, with TRBD2 as a possible D gene (5 bases). This CDR3 has 12 residues. Per the germline V gene, CDR1 is SQVTM and CDR2 is ANQGSEA. Trimming left V 4 bases short and J 0 bases short, with 7 bases between. In DNA form, the CDR3 reads TGCAGCGTTGGTGACTACTCCTACGAGCAGTACTTC. This encodes CSVGDYSYEQYF.

This clonotype has ten or more counts. The chain employs TRBV28 and TRBJ2-7; D perhaps matches TRBD1 (6 bases). V was shortened by 11 bases and J by 0 bases, with 17 bases between the two germline ends. Germline lookup yields CDR1 MDHEN and CDR2 SYDVKM. This CDR3 is 14 amino acids long. The CDR3 is CASRGTGSSYEQYF. DNA of the CDR3: TGTGCCTCCCGCGGAACAGGGAGCTCCTACGAGCAGTACTTC.

This clonotype was seen more than once but under ten times. The rearrangement uses TRBV6-6 and TRBJ2-3; D may correspond to TRBD1 or TRBD2 (5 bases each). CDR3 length: 14 amino acids. CDR1 and CDR2 (germline): MNHNY, SVGAGI (reference sequence). V lost 0 bases, J lost 4 bases, and 8 bases lay in between. This CDR3 is CASSYSRGPDTQYF. Here the CDR3 DNA reads TGTGCCAGCAGTTACTCGAGGGGTCCAGATACGCAGTATTTT.

In this sample, this clonotype turned up a few times. The chain links TRBV6-2 or TRBV6-3 to TRBJ2-1; TRBD1 or TRBD2 may be the D gene (5 bases each). The V end was cut by 5 bases, the J end by 7 bases, with 18 bases between. In germline, CDR1 is MNHEY, CDR2 SVGEGT. This CDR3 has 15 residues. In nucleotides, the CDR3 is TGTGCCAGCAGTGGGACCGTGCAATTCGGGAATGAGCAGTTCTTC. The encoded protein is CASSGTVQFGNEQFF.